The T cell receptor (beta chain) under discussion was sequenced for a study of shared clonotypes between healthy human individuals (dated by TCRdb to between 2020 and 2021). For the wider study: A couple of women and a few men aged 18 to 49 years were included in the cohort. Per donor, leukapheresis produced somewhere between about 0.9 and 9.5 billion PBMCs. For each donor, three plates each were used for CD4 naive and CD4 memory, two plates were used for CD8 naive, and one plate was used for CD8 memory. The study deeply sequenced blood TCR repertoires of about five healthy adults to estimate repertoire size and the extent of clonotype sharing between individuals. To increase sequencing depth and limit assay-specific biases, TCR repertoire library preparation and sequencing were carried out by different laboratories using diverse techniques.

From cysteine to phenylalanine, the CDR3 is 11 amino acids long. Only the CDR3 DNA stays, 33 bases, in frame from base 1. Deletion took 5 bases off V and 5 bases off J, with a span of 9 bases between the germline ends. CDR1 and CDR2, looked up from the germline V gene, are SQVTM and ANQGSEA. TCR CDR3 regions were amplified from genomic DNA by multiplex PCR using the deep immunoSEQ assay. Extracted genomic DNA from each cell subset was spread evenly across all wells of several immunoSEQ 96-well plates, with each plate serving as a replicate. For sorted subsets, around 0.2 ug genomic DNA, equal to about 30,000 T cell genomes, was loaded into each replicate PCR. Purified libraries were quantified with a Qubit 3.0 fluorometer, sized on a Bioanalyzer 2100, and re-quantified with the KAPA Library Quantification kit. Every immunoSEQ 96-well plate was sequenced on a separate single-read 150-cycle Illumina NextSeq 550 flow cell. For the original study's pipeline: Because the immunoSEQ output held only junctional sequences and lacked quality scores, the filtering could not match the filtering applied to full-length reads. Sequences were annotated with PyIR, a Python wrapper for IgBLAST v1.9, and V/J genes and CDR3 were assigned using IMGT germline references. Reads were removed for weak V/J assignments (E-value above 1e-6), missing CDR3, stop codons, out-of-frame junctions, or ambiguous translated residues. V3J clonotypes were defined as sequences sharing an identical inferred V gene, J gene, and CDR3 amino acid sequence. Percentage overlap between repertoires was computed as shared unique clonotypes divided by the size of the smaller repertoire. RTK rarefaction, the Chao1 estimator, and Recon v2.1 estimates of unobserved clonotypes were used to assess repertoire richness. OLGA was used to compute generation probabilities for all TCRbeta clonotypes that the gDNA method yielded from a handful of donors. TCRdb's version of the immuneACCESS table is confined to in-frame rearrangements and falls short of the full clone set. An unresolved V gene accounts for under half of the shortfall where checked; the remainder is of unknown origin. V, J and clone size derive from that table, while D and trimming were established from the DNA sequence. This sample comprises around 600,000 clones, 95% to 98% of them detected only once. The ten top clones hold 0.3% to 0.35% of the sample.

To note about this clone: Its antigen has not been determined. Per-base quality was not reported, and no clone a single base away is much larger than it.

CD8 naive samples were obtained by positive selection for CCR7 among CD45RO-negative cells, yielding a CD45RA+CCR7+ population from which TemRA cells were excluded. The donors were healthy, HIV-negative adults who had no recently reported acute infections or vaccinations. All donors were Caucasian adults living in Nashville, Tennessee, USA. After blood collection by leukapheresis, PBMCs were isolated using Ficoll-Histopaque density gradient centrifugation and then cryopreserved in the vapor phase of liquid nitrogen. Purity and quantity of every magnetically sorted T cell population were checked by analytical flow cytometry. Genomic DNA was isolated from each sorted fraction and quantified by UV absorbance on a Nanodrop 2000c. On the study overall, not on this receptor specifically: Compared with non-shared clonotypes, the clonotypes found in all four sorted-subset donors had higher generation probabilities. Even with the large sequencing depth, rarefaction of the sorted-subset datasets indicated that sequencing was incomplete. Pairwise subsampling led to the expectation that sequencing depth would affect the degree of clonotype sharing among donors. The small number of donors limited the genetic and exposure-history diversity represented. Sampling was restricted to blood, and TCR repertoires in tissue are likely to differ from TCR repertoires in blood. Across a few donors, about 4.5% of naive CD4, roughly 3.3% of naive CD8, 2% to 2.5% of memory CD4, and approximately 0.42% of memory CD8 clonotypes were shared. Estimated clonotype richness was generally larger for naive than for memory subsets.

The chain joins TRBV29-1 to TRBJ2-5, with a tentative D call of TRBD1 or TRBD2, each matching 5 bases. This receptor was identified in a man under 40 in good health. The sequenced material came from naive CD8+ T cells sorted from blood. Read against the paper, the sample's cell subset or site label means: CD45RA+CCR7+. The DNA is as follows: TGCAGCGTTAGAGGGGACGAGACCCAGTACTTC. Its translation reads: CSVRGDETQYF.